These T cell receptor beta chains were read from a single sample in a study of blood T cell repertoires in COVID-19. TCRdb's table, derived via immunoSEQ multiplex PCR, lists solely in-frame clones and lacks some. Among 50,000 or so clones, 87% were seen once, and the ten largest hold approximately 15%. The source material was peripheral blood. These receptors all come from a human donor with active COVID-19. The donor label of this sample is uncertain. Both conserved end residues are part of each CDR3. D genes are given only for firm matches. Only part of the rows carry a size: once, few, many, or a class if the clone is expanded.

size: .
V: TRBV19
D: TRBD1
J: TRBJ1-5
DNA: TGTGCCAGTAGTAGACAGGGGGCCGGGCAGCCCCAGCATTTT
CDR3: CASSRQGAGQPQHF

size: .
V: TRBV7-9
D: .
J: TRBJ1-5
DNA: TGTGCCAGCAGCTTAGCTCCGGGCAATCAGCCCCAGCATTTT
CDR3: CASSLAPGNQPQHF

size: .
V: TRBV19
D: TRBD1
J: TRBJ2-7
DNA: TGTGCCAGTTTAAAGACAGGGTCCTACGAGCAGTACTTC
CDR3: CASLKTGSYEQYF

size: .
V: TRBV5-1
D: .
J: TRBJ2-3
DNA: TGCGCCAGCAGCTCAGGACTTCAGGTCGGCACAGATACGCAGTATTTT
CDR3: CASSSGLQVGTDTQYF

size: .
V: TRBV20-1
D: .
J: TRBJ2-2
DNA: TGCAGTGCTCCGGGTGCCGGGGAGCTGTTTTTT
CDR3: CSAPGAGELFF

size: .
V: TRBV9
D: TRBD2
J: TRBJ2-3
DNA: TGTGCCAGCAGCGTAGGGCGAGCGGGGGGGCAACATACGCAGTATTTT
CDR3: CASSVGRAGGQHTQYF

size: .
V: TRBV6-5
D: TRBD1
J: TRBJ2-5
DNA: TGTGCCACTACCTCCGGGACAGGGGGCGCGGAGACCCAGTACTTC
CDR3: CATTSGTGGAETQYF

size: .
V: TRBV7-2
D: TRBD1
J: TRBJ1-5
DNA: TGTGCCAGCAGCCAAACCGGGACAGGACGGTGGGGCAATCAGCCCCAGCATTTT
CDR3: CASSQTGTGRWGNQPQHF

size: .
V: TRBV19
D: .
J: TRBJ2-2
DNA: TGTGCCACCTTGTTTGGACATGCGAACACCGGGGAGCTGTTTTTT
CDR3: CATLFGHANTGELFF

size: .
V: TRBV7-3
D: .
J: TRBJ2-3
DNA: TGTGCCAGCAGCTTAAATCTGCCAGGGGAGGATACGCAGTATTTT
CDR3: CASSLNLPGEDTQYF

size: .
V: TRBV6-5
D: TRBD1
J: TRBJ1-1
DNA: TGTGCCAGCAATAAAAGGACAGGGCCAAACACTGAAGCTTTCTTT
CDR3: CASNKRTGPNTEAFF

size: .
V: TRBV7-2
D: TRBD1
J: TRBJ2-7
DNA: TGTGCCAGCAGAGGGACAGGATTAACCTACGAGCAGTACTTC
CDR3: CASRGTGLTYEQYF

size: .
V: TRBV12-5
D: .
J: TRBJ2-5
DNA: TGTGCTAGTGGTTTGGTGGGAGACTTCGAAGAGACCCAGTACTTC
CDR3: CASGLVGDFEETQYF

size: .
V: TRBV7-2
D: TRBD2
J: TRBJ2-1
DNA: TGTGCCAGCAAAAACGGGGGGGTAGCCCATGAGCAGTTCTTC
CDR3: CASKNGGVAHEQFF

size: few
V: TRBV20-1
D: .
J: TRBJ1-5
DNA: TGCAGTGCTAGTTTTCCGGGGGTTTATCAGCCCCAGCATTTT
CDR3: CSASFPGVYQPQHF

size: .
V: TRBV19
D: .
J: TRBJ1-2
DNA: TGTGCCAGTCGACAGGATGGCTACACCTTC
CDR3: CASRQDGYTF

size: few
V: TRBV11-2
D: TRBD1
J: TRBJ2-1
DNA: TGTGCCAGCAGCCTCACGGCCGGGACAGGGGGTTATAATGAGCAGTTCTTC
CDR3: CASSLTAGTGGYNEQFF

size: .
V: TRBV19
D: .
J: TRBJ2-7
DNA: TGTGCCAGTAGTATGACTCTCTTCTACGAGCAGTACTTC
CDR3: CASSMTLFYEQYF

size: few
V: TRBV5-1
D: .
J: TRBJ2-7
DNA: TGCGCCAGCAGGAAGGACAGCTCCTACGAGCAGTACTTC
CDR3: CASRKDSSYEQYF

size: .
V: TRBV19
D: .
J: TRBJ2-7
DNA: TGTGCCAGCGCGGAAGGCGGGACCCTCGATCACGAGCAGTACTTC
CDR3: CASAEGGTLDHEQYF

size: .
V: TRBV5-3
D: .
J: TRBJ1-6
DNA: TGTGCCAGAAGCTCAAACTCCTATACAGGGCTCTCCTATAATTCACCCCTCCACTTT
CDR3: CARSSNSYTGLSYNSPLHF

size: .
V: TRBV9
D: TRBD1
J: TRBJ1-1
DNA: TGTGCCAGCAGCGCCGGGACAGGGGACGGTGAAGCTTTCTTT
CDR3: CASSAGTGDGEAFF

size: .
V: TRBV10-3
D: .
J: TRBJ1-1
DNA: TGTGCCATCGTGGGGGCCTGGGGCACTGAAGCTTTCTTT
CDR3: CAIVGAWGTEAFF

size: .
V: TRBV15
D: .
J: TRBJ1-1
DNA: TGTGCCACCAGCAGAGATGAACGAGGGTTCGAGACAGAAGCTTTCTTT
CDR3: CATSRDERGFETEAFF

size: .
V: TRBV18
D: .
J: TRBJ2-2
DNA: TGTGCCAGCTCCCTGGACTACGGGGGGCTGTTTTTT
CDR3: CASSLDYGGLFF

size: .
V: TRBV5-6
D: .
J: TRBJ2-7
DNA: TGTGCCAGCAGCTCTGGACAGCCTTTATTAACCTACGAGCAGTACTTC
CDR3: CASSSGQPLLTYEQYF

size: once
V: TRBV29-1
D: .
J: TRBJ1-1
DNA: TGCAGCGTTGGCGCGAACACTGAAGCTTTCTTT
CDR3: CSVGANTEAFF

size: .
V: TRBV19
D: TRBD1
J: TRBJ2-7
DNA: TGTGCCAGTAGTGCCGACTCAACAGGGGACTACGAGCAGTACTTC
CDR3: CASSADSTGDYEQYF

size: .
V: TRBV27
D: .
J: TRBJ2-7
DNA: TGTGCCAGCAGTCCCCGACAGAACTCCTACGAGCAGTACTTC
CDR3: CASSPRQNSYEQYF

size: .
V: TRBV10-2
D: TRBD1
J: TRBJ1-3
DNA: TGCGCCAGCAGAGAACCCGGGACAGGGGCTGGAAACACCATATATTTT
CDR3: CASREPGTGAGNTIYF

size: .
V: TRBV2
D: TRBD1
J: TRBJ1-2
DNA: TGTGCCAGCAGTGAAGCGACAGGGGCGAGCTACACCTTC
CDR3: CASSEATGASYTF

size: .
V: TRBV30
D: TRBD2
J: TRBJ2-3
DNA: TGTGCCTGGAGTGTACCCACAACCCTGGGAGGGGACGCGGGAGATACGCAGTATTTT
CDR3: CAWSVPTTLGGDAGDTQYF

size: .
V: TRBV6-5
D: TRBD1
J: TRBJ2-7
DNA: TGTGCCAGCAGTTACCGGGACAGGGGCTACGAGCAGTACTTC
CDR3: CASSYRDRGYEQYF

size: .
V: TRBV6-6
D: .
J: TRBJ1-2
DNA: TGTGCCAGCACCTTAGACAGCTATGGCTACACCTTC
CDR3: CASTLDSYGYTF

size: .
V: TRBV6-2/TRBV6-3
D: TRBD2
J: TRBJ2-7
DNA: TGTGCCAGCAGTTTCCTAGCGGGGGGGACCTACGAGCAGTACTTC
CDR3: CASSFLAGGTYEQYF

size: .
V: TRBV5-4
D: .
J: TRBJ1-4
DNA: TGTGCCAGCAGCTTCGGACAGTCCAATGAAAAACTGTTTTTT
CDR3: CASSFGQSNEKLFF

size: .
V: TRBV5-3
D: TRBD1
J: TRBJ1-5
DNA: TGTGCCAGAAGCTTCCATCCGGGACAGGGAAATCAGCCCCAGCATTTT
CDR3: CARSFHPGQGNQPQHF

size: few
V: TRBV4-1
D: .
J: TRBJ2-2
DNA: TGCGCCAGCAGCCAAGGGCGGACCGGGGAGCTGTTTTTT
CDR3: CASSQGRTGELFF

size: .
V: TRBV7-8
D: .
J: TRBJ1-6
DNA: TGTGCCAGCAGCCTGACGGGCCAGGGGAGCTCCTATAATTCACCCCTCCACTTT
CDR3: CASSLTGQGSSYNSPLHF

size: .
V: TRBV6-5
D: TRBD2
J: TRBJ2-7
DNA: TGTGCCAGCAGTTACTCTGCTAGCGGGGGGGCCTTAGAGCAGTACTTC
CDR3: CASSYSASGGALEQYF

size: .
V: TRBV2
D: TRBD2
J: TRBJ2-5
DNA: TGTGCCAGCAGTGAACTAGCGGGGGCCCGGGAGACCCAGTACTTC
CDR3: CASSELAGARETQYF

size: few
V: TRBV27
D: .
J: TRBJ1-2
DNA: TGTGCCAGCAGTGGCGACAGCTATGGCTACACCTTC
CDR3: CASSGDSYGYTF

size: .
V: TRBV7-7
D: TRBD2
J: TRBJ2-5
DNA: TGTGCTAGCAGCCTCGGACTAGCGGTTCAAGAGACCCAGTACTTC
CDR3: CASSLGLAVQETQYF

size: .
V: TRBV18
D: TRBD1
J: TRBJ1-5
DNA: TGTGCCAGCTCACTAGGGACAGGGGGGCAGCCCCAGCATTTT
CDR3: CASSLGTGGQPQHF

size: .
V: TRBV14
D: TRBD1
J: TRBJ2-1
DNA: TGTGCCAGCAGCCAGTACCCGGGACAGTCTTTTGGGCCGGAGTTCTTC
CDR3: CASSQYPGQSFGPEFF

size: once
V: TRBV7-2
D: TRBD2
J: TRBJ2-1
DNA: TGTGCCAGCAGCTTATGGCGGGGGGAGACCTACAATGAGCAGTTCTTC
CDR3: CASSLWRGETYNEQFF

size: .
V: TRBV18
D: TRBD1
J: TRBJ2-1
DNA: TGTGCCAGCTCACCATTAGGGCAGGGGGCAGGTAATGAGCAGTTCTTC
CDR3: CASSPLGQGAGNEQFF

size: .
V: TRBV4-3
D: TRBD1
J: TRBJ1-1
DNA: TGCGCCAGCAGCCAAACCTGGACAGGCACTGAAGCTTTCTTT
CDR3: CASSQTWTGTEAFF

size: .
V: TRBV19
D: TRBD1
J: TRBJ2-2
DNA: TGTGCCAGTAGTATCCTCCGGGACAGGAACACCGGGGAGCTGTTTTTT
CDR3: CASSILRDRNTGELFF

size: .
V: TRBV7-2
D: TRBD1
J: TRBJ2-7
DNA: TGTGCCAGCAGCTTAGAGACAGGGATGTCCTACGAGCAGTACTTC
CDR3: CASSLETGMSYEQYF

size: .
V: TRBV19
D: TRBD1
J: TRBJ2-7
DNA: TGTGCCAGTAGTTGGGGACAGGGTTACGAGCAGTACTTC
CDR3: CASSWGQGYEQYF

size: once
V: TRBV27
D: .
J: TRBJ1-1
DNA: TGTGCCAGCAGTTTAACTCGGGGGGGTGGGACTGAAGCTTTCTTT
CDR3: CASSLTRGGGTEAFF

size: .
V: TRBV12-3/TRBV12-4
D: .
J: TRBJ1-5
DNA: TGTGCCAGCAGTTTACAGGGTGGGCAGCCCCAGCATTTT
CDR3: CASSLQGGQPQHF